This T cell receptor beta chain was sequenced for a study of beta chain features in type 1 diabetes. Whole-study findings and limits: The study found moderately but significantly shorter TCRB CDR3s in all four CD4+ subsets of Type 1 diabetes patients.

In germline, CDR1 is DFQATT, CDR2 SNEGSKA (reference sequence). This CDR3 comprises 11 residues. This clone was seen a few times. No antigen is known for it. Expressed TCRB transcripts were sequenced after all isolated RNA was converted to cDNA. The method was immunoSEQ multiplex PCR; TCRdb's version includes in-frame clones alone and lacks a portion of them. The repertoire includes fewer than 300,000 clones, around 20% of them detected once, and 0.028% sits in the top ten. The TCR originated in a woman in her thirties or forties with type 1 diabetes. The gene calls are TRBV20-1 and TRBJ1-4, with D possibly being TRBD1 (6 bases). The specimen sequenced was naive CD4+ T cells from blood. This chain's CDR3 is CRAGAREKLFF. In nucleotides, the CDR3 is TGCAGGGCGGGGGCCCGCGAAAAACTGTTTTTT.